A single sample is the source of the 9 T cell receptor beta chains below, sequenced in a study of human T cells and chemical hapten exposure. A single record per CDR3 protein comes from TCRdb applying MiXCR to the RACE reads. The sample has roughly 200,000 distinct CDR3 sequences; around 24% are singletons. Time point indicated: patch test 1, 2 weeks after DPC sensitization. The treatment denotes: therapeutic diphenylcyclopropenone sensitization with weekly scalp DPC. This sample comprised whole blood, obtained in connection with sensitization to the hapten diphenylcyclopropenone (DPC). Receptors were obtained from a woman aged 45-59 years with alopecia areata. Some clones in this sample may be carry-over from other donors' samples.

In its sample, this clonotype was seen once. This chain links TRBV5-5 with TRBJ1-2; D unresolved. V gave up 0 bases and J gave up 1 base, with 4 bases separating them. This CDR3 spans 13 amino acids. Germline values: CDR1 SGHKS, CDR2 YYEKEE (reference sequence). CDR3 DNA sequence: TGTGCCAGCAGCTTGGAATTTAACTATGGCTACACCTTC. Residues: CASSLEFNYGYTF.

This clonotype appeared many times. The chain carries TRBV5-6 and TRBJ2-3, with D unresolved. V gave up 0 bases and J gave up 0 bases, with 11 bases separating them. The CDR3 has 16 amino acids. Germline V gene sequence: CDR1 SGHDT, CDR2 YYEEEE. CDR3 nucleotides: TGTGCCAGCAGCTTGGTTACGTTGTCTAGCACAGATACGCAGTATTTT. It yields the protein CASSLVTLSSTDTQYF.

V and J are TRBV11-2 and TRBJ1-5, with a tentative D call TRBD1 (6 bases). The CDR3 extends over 14 amino acids. The V gene lost 5 bases and the J gene lost 6 bases, with 14 bases spanning the gap. Germline V gene lookup returns CDR1 SGHAT and CDR2 FQNNGV. In DNA form, the CDR3 reads TGTGCCAGCAGCCTCACAGGGAGAGGTCAGCCCCAGCATTTT. Residues: CASSLTGRGQPQHF.

This clonotype was observed a handful of times. The chain carries TRBV20-1 and TRBJ1-1; D is ambiguous. This CDR3 region has 11 residues. Trimming shortened V by 4 bases and J by 0 bases, and 3 bases separated the two germline ends. CDR1 is DFQATT, CDR2 SNEGSKA, per germline (reference sequence). The CDR3 DNA sequence: TGCAGTGCTAAATTGAACACTGAAGCTTTCTTT. Its protein product is CSAKLNTEAFF.

This rearrangement joins TRBV5-1 to TRBJ1-3, with D uncertain. CDR1 and CDR2 from the germline V gene are SGHRS and YFSETQ. V lost 0 bases to trimming and J lost 0 bases, with 7 bases between them. The CDR3 has 15 amino acids. The CDR3 DNA sequence: TGCGCCAGCAGCTTGGAACAGTTCTCTGGAAACACCATATATTTT. The encoded protein is CASSLEQFSGNTIYF.

The chain joins TRBV27 to TRBJ2-6; D is unresolved. The CDR3 length is 15 residues. Germline assignment: CDR1 MNHEY and CDR2 SMNVEV (reference sequence). The ends were cut back, 6 bases at V and 2 bases at J, with 11 bases in the middle. This CDR3 is CASSSLPPGANVLTF. CDR3 coding DNA: TGTGCCAGCAGCTCCCTTCCCCCTGGGGCCAACGTCCTGACTTTC.

This chain links TRBV18 with TRBJ2-7; the D is unclear. Germline-derived CDR1 and CDR2 are KGHSH and LQKENI. Trimming removed 3 bases at V and 0 bases at J, with 9 bases between. CDR3 size: 14 residues. The CDR3 protein is CASSPGAISYEQYF. Here the CDR3 DNA reads TGTGCCAGCTCACCCGGAGCAATCTCCTACGAGCAGTACTTC.

This clonotype turned up a few times. The V and J genes are TRBV29-1 and TRBJ2-5, with 7 bases lining up with TRBD1. Germline values: CDR1 SQVTM, CDR2 ANQGSEA. The CDR3 has 16 amino acids. V lost 1 base and J lost 6; bases outside the gene matches: 14. The CDR3 region has the DNA TGCAGCGTTGAAGGGGGGAAGGGGGCACCATACCAGACCCAGTACTTC. This encodes CSVEGGKGAPYQTQYF.

The CDR3 DNA follows: TGTGCCAGCAGCTTGACCGGGACCGCAAATTACAATGAGCAGTTCTTC. Translating it yields CASSLTGTANYNEQFF. The chain combines TRBV7-3 with TRBJ2-1, with D perhaps matching TRBD1 or TRBD2 (5 bases each). The CDR3 is 16 residues long. Germline V gene data show CDR1 as SGHTA and CDR2 as FQGTGA. The V and J ends lost 3 bases and 4 bases respectively, with 16 bases between them.